In its sample, the clone carrying this T cell receptor (beta chain) was seen a few times. The target antigen is unknown. This sample was included in a study of identical twins. TCRdb analysed the 5' RACE reads with MiXCR anew, one entry per CDR3 protein. The sample has around 490,000 distinct CDR3 sequences, around an eighth seen once. Study-wide results and caveats: Conclusions were drawn cross-sectionally by statistical analysis, without following the same donors. Fewer insertions were carried by abundant cord blood beta clonotypes, but none was seen in memory repertoires.

V lost 7 bases to trimming and J lost 6 bases; unmatched junction nucleotides: 6. Germline lookup yields CDR1 SQVTM and CDR2 ANQGSEA. The CDR3 sequence is 11 residues long. This sample also belongs to another study, concerning yellow fever vaccine responses in identical twins.

The chain carries TRBV29-1 and TRBJ2-7, with TRBD2 matching 7 bases. The receptor was isolated from a woman younger than 30 in good health. The sequenced material came from CD4+ T cells sorted from blood. CDR3 bases: TGCAGCGCCGGTGGGGGGGGCGAGCAGTACTTC. Translating it yields CSAGGGGEQYF.